The entry below gives a single TCR beta chain sequence along with its context. The target antigen is unknown. The sample originates from a study of cytomegalovirus exposure and HLA in healthy donors. Study as a whole: Approximately 180 million T cells yielded more than 95 million unique TCR beta sequences, as an earlier analysis found.

The study ran its PCR with 60 Vbeta and 13 Jbeta primers. The method was immunoSEQ multiplex PCR; TCRdb's version includes in-frame clones alone and lacks a portion of them. Among approximately 110,000 clones, about 80% were seen once, and the ten largest hold approximately 3%. There are 14 residues in the CDR3. V gave up 6 bases and J gave up 8 bases, with 19 bases separating them. Germline V CDR1 and CDR2: MNHNY, SVGAGI (reference sequence). General study results and limits: A few chains tied to CMV proved CMV antigen-specific in vitro. According to the study, roughly 160 TCR beta chains were cytomegalovirus-associated. V- and J-gene trimming in TCR beta was tied to a missense DCLRE1C variant by an analysis performed later.

The gene calls are TRBV6-6 and TRBJ1-2; weak D call: TRBD1 (6 bases). The TCR sequence derives from a woman aged 18-35 years in good health and CMV-seropositive. Sequenced material: PBMCs. The CDR3 DNA sequence: TGTGCCAGCAGGCGCCTCCAGGGGCGAGTAGGCTACACCTTC. Translating gives CASRRLQGRVGYTF.